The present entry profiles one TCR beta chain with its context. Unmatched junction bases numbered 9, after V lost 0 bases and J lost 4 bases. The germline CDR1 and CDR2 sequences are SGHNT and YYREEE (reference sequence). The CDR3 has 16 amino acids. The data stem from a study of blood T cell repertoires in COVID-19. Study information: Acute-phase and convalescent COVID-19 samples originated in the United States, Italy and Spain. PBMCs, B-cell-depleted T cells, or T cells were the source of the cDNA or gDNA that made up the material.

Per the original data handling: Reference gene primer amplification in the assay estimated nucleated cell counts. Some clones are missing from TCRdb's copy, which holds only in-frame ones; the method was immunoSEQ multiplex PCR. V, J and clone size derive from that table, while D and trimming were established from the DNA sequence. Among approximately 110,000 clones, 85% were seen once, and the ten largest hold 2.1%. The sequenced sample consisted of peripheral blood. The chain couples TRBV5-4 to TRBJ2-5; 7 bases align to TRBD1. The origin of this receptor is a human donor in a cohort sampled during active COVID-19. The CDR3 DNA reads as TGTGCCAGCAGCTTGGGGGCGACAGGGTTACGAGAGACCCAGTACTTC. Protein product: CASSLGATGLRETQYF. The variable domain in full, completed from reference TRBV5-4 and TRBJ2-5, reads ETGVTQSPTHLIKTRGQQVTLRCSSQSGHNTVSWYQQALGQGPQFIFQYYREEENGRGNFPPRFSGLQFPNYSSELNVNALELDDSALYLCASSLGATGLRETQYFGPGTRLLVL.